Each of the 6 T cell receptor beta chains below was sequenced from the same sample in a study of graft-versus-host responses after intestinal transplantation. Grafts had their tissue processed, releasing intraepithelial and lamina propria lymphocytes. Clones were read by immunoSEQ multiplex PCR, and TCRdb kept only the in-frame ones, dropping some. Among tens of thousands of clones, approximately 88% were seen once, and the ten largest hold around 1.7%. Source: ileum tissue, taken roughly 390 days after transplant. These receptors originate from a human patient who received an intestinal transplant, so some T cells may come from the graft donor.

V and J are TRBV1 and TRBJ2-7; TRBD1, the table's D call, lacks a check against the DNA. TRBV1 is recorded as a pseudogene. This CDR3 is 11 amino acids long. The CDR3 DNA reads as TGCACTAGGACAGGGGGCAACGAGCAGTACTTC. The encoded protein is CTRTGGNEQYF.

As for this clone: The same CDR3 also results from other DNA sequences found in this sample. The CDR3 DNA follows: TGCGCCAGCAGCTTGGTAGGAGGAGAGACCCAGTACTTC. Encoded protein: CASSLVGGETQYF. The chain uses TRBV5-1 and TRBJ2-5, with D perhaps TRBD2 (5 bases). The ends were cut back, 0 bases at V and 4 bases at J, with 7 bases in the middle. Germline assignment: CDR1 SGHRS and CDR2 YFSETQ. This CDR3 comprises 13 residues. Full variable domain (missing parts from reference TRBV5-1 and TRBJ2-5): KAGVTQTPRYLIKTRGQQVTLSCSPISGHRSVSWYQQTPGQGLQFLFEYFSETQRNKGNFPGRFSGRQFSNSRSEMNVSTLELGDSALYLCASSLVGGETQYFGPGTRLLVL.

The chain couples TRBV2 to TRBJ1-2; 9 bases line up with TRBD1. Germline values: CDR1 SNHLY, CDR2 FYNNEI. After removal of 8 bases from V and 4 bases from J, the junction contained 14 bases not matched to a gene. The CDR3 spans 16 residues. The CDR3 here is CASGRDRVGRGYGYTF. In DNA, the CDR3 is TGTGCCAGCGGCCGGGACAGGGTGGGGCGCGGCTATGGCTACACCTTC.

Concerning this clone itself: The germline gene is not matched at one end of the junction; a read error may be the cause. V usage is TRBV9 and J usage is TRBJ2-7, with D possibly being TRBD1 or TRBD2 (5 bases each). This CDR3 is 13 amino acids long. Looked up from germline, CDR1 is SGDLS and CDR2 is YYNGEE. The CDR3 reads CASSDGTLRLRLF. In nucleotides, the CDR3 is TGTGCCAGCAGCGATGGGACCCTGCGTCTGAGGCTCTTC.

V gene TRBV12-5 combines with J gene TRBJ1-6; TRBD1 might be the D (5 bases). Trimming stripped 4 bases from V and 9 bases from J, with 13 bases between. The CDR3 covers 14 residues. Germline loops: CDR1 LGHNT, CDR2 FRNRAP. The CDR3 DNA is TGTGCTAGTGGTTCGGGACGAAGTGCTTCACCCCTCCACTTT. Translating gives CASGSGRSASPLHF.

The V gene is TRBV7-9, the J gene TRBJ2-5, with D possibly matching TRBD1 (5 bases). V was trimmed by 5 bases and J by 1 base, leaving 11 bases between them. The CDR3 covers 14 residues. Looked up from germline, CDR1 is SEHNR and CDR2 is FQNEAQ (reference sequence). The CDR3 protein is CASSVGQPQETQYF. In DNA, the CDR3 is TGTGCCAGCAGCGTGGGGCAGCCCCAAGAGACCCAGTACTTC. Drawing the rest from reference TRBV7-9 and TRBJ2-5, the complete variable domain is DTGVSQNPRHKITKRGQNVTFRCDPISEHNRLYWYRQTLGQGPEFLTYFQNEAQLEKSRLLSDRFSAERPKGSFSTLEIQRTEQGDSAMYLCASSVGQPQETQYFGPGTRLLVL.